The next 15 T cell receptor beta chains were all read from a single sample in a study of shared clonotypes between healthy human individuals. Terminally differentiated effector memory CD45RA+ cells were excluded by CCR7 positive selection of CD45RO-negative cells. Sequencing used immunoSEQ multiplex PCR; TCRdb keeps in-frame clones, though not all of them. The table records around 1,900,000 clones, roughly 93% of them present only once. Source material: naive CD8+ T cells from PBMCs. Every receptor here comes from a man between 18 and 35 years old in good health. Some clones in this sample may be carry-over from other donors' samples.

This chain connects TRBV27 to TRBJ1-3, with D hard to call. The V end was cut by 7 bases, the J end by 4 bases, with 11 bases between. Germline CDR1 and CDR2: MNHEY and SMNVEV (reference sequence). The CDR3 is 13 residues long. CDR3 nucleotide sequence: TGTGCCAGCAACCCCAGTCAGGGAAACACCATATATTTT. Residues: CASNPSQGNTIYF.

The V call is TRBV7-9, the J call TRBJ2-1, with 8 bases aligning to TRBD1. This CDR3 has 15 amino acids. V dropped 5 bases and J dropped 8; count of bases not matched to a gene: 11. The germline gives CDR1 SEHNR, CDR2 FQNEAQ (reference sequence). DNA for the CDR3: TGTGCCAGCAGCCTCCAGGACAGGGAATTGGATGAGCAGTTCTTC. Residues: CASSLQDRELDEQFF. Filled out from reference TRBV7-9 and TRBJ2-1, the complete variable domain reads DTGVSQNPRHKITKRGQNVTFRCDPISEHNRLYWYRQTLGQGPEFLTYFQNEAQLEKSRLLSDRFSAERPKGSFSTLEIQRTEQGDSAMYLCASSLQDRELDEQFFGPGTRLTVL.

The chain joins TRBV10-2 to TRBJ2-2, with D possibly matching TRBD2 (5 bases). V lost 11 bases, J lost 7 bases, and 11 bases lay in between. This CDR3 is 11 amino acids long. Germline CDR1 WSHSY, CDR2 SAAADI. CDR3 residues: CAATRDGELFF. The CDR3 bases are TGCGCCGCCACACGGGACGGGGAGCTGTTTTTT.

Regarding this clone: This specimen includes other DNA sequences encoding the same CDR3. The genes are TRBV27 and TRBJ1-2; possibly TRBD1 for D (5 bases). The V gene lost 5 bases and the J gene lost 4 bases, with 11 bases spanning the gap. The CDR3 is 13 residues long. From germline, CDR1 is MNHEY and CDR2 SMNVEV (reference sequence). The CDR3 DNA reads TGTGCCAGCAGTCCCAAAGGGGCCTATGGCTACACCTTC. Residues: CASSPKGAYGYTF.

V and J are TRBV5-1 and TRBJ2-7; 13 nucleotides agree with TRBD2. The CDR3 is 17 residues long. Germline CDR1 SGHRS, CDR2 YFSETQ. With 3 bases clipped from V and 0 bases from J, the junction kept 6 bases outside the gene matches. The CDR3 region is CASSWGTSGIGSYEQYF. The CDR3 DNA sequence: TGCGCCAGCAGCTGGGGGACTAGCGGGATTGGCTCCTACGAGCAGTACTTC. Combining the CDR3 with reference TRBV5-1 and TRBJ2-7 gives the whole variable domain KAGVTQTPRYLIKTRGQQVTLSCSPISGHRSVSWYQQTPGQGLQFLFEYFSETQRNKGNFPGRFSGRQFSNSRSEMNVSTLELGDSALYLCASSWGTSGIGSYEQYFGPGTRLTVT.

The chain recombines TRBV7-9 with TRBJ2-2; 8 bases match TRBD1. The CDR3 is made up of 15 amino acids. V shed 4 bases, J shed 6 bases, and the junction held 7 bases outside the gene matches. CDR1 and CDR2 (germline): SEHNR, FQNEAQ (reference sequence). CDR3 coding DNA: TGTGCCAGCAGCTACCCGGGACAGGAGGCCGGGGAGCTGTTTTTT. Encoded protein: CASSYPGQEAGELFF. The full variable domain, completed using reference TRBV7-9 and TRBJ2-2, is DTGVSQNPRHKITKRGQNVTFRCDPISEHNRLYWYRQTLGQGPEFLTYFQNEAQLEKSRLLSDRFSAERPKGSFSTLEIQRTEQGDSAMYLCASSYPGQEAGELFFGEGSRLTVL.

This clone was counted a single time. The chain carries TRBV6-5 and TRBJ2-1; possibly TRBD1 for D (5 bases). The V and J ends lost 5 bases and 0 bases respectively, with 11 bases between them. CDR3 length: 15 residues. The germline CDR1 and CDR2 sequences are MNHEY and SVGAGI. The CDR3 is CASSRDSSSYNEQFF. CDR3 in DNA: TGTGCCAGCAGTCGAGACAGTAGCTCCTACAATGAGCAGTTCTTC.

The CDR3 region is CASSLARGGRLNTEAFF. CDR3 bases: TGTGCCAGCAGCTTAGCGCGGGGGGGGCGGCTTAACACTGAAGCTTTCTTT. V gene TRBV7-2 combines with J gene TRBJ1-1; D possibly corresponds to TRBD1 (6 bases). The CDR3 has 17 residues. CDR1 is SGHTA and CDR2 is FQGNSA in the germline V gene. Trimming stripped 0 bases from V and 2 bases from J, with 16 bases between.

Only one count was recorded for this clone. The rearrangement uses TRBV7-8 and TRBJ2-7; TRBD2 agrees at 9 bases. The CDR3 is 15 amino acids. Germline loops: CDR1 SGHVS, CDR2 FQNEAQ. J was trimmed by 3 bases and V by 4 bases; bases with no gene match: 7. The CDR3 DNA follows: TGTGCCAGCAGCTCCGGGGTTAGCGGGAGCTACGAGCAGTACTTC. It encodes CASSSGVSGSYEQYF.

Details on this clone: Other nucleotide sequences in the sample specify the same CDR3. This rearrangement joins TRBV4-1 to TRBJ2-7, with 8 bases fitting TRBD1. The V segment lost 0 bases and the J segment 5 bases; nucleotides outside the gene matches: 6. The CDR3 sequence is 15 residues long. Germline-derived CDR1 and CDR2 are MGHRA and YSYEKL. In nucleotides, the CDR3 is TGCGCCAGCAGCCAAGAGGTGGGACAGGTAAACGAGCAGTACTTC. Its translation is CASSQEVGQVNEQYF.

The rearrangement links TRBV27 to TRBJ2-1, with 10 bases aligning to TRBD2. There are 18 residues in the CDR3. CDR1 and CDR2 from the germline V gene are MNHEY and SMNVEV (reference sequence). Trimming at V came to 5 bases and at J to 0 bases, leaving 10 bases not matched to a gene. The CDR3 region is CASSMRLAGASSYNEQFF. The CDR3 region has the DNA TGTGCCAGCAGTATGAGACTAGCGGGCGCCAGCTCCTACAATGAGCAGTTCTTC.

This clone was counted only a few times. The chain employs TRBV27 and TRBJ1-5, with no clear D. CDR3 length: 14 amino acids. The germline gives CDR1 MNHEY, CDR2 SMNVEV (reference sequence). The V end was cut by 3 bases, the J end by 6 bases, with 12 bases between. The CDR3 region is CASSFRQKGQPQHF. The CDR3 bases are TGTGCCAGCAGTTTCCGCCAGAAGGGTCAGCCCCAGCATTTT.

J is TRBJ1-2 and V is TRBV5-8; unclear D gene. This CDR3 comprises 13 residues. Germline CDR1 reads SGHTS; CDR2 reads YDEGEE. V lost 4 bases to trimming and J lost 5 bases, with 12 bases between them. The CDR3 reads CASSPGVSYGYTF. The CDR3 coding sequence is TGTGCCAGCAGCCCGGGAGTTTCTTATGGCTACACCTTC.

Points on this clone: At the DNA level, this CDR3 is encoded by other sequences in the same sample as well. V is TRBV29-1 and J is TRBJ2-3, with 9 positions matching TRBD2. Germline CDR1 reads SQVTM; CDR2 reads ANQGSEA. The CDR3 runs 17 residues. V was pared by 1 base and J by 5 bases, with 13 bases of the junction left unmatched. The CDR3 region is CSVEVPLAGGPVDTQYF. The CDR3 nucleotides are TGCAGCGTTGAAGTGCCCCTGGCGGGAGGGCCCGTAGATACGCAGTATTTT.

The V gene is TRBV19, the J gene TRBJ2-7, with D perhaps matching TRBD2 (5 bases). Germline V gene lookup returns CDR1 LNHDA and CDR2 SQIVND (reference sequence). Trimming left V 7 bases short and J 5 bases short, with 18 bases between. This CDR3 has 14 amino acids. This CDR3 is CASTLGEGLNEQYF. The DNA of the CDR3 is TGTGCCAGTACCCTTGGAGAGGGCTTGAACGAGCAGTACTTC.